Following are 5 T cell receptor beta chains from one sample sequenced in a study of cytomegalovirus exposure and HLA in healthy donors. It was with 60 Vbeta and 13 Jbeta primers that the PCR ran. Generated by immunoSEQ multiplex PCR, the TCRdb table keeps only in-frame clones and is missing some. The repertoire holds some 89,000 clones, under 85% seen once, with over 4% in the top ten. The sequenced sample consisted of PBMCs. The source of these receptors is a woman in her forties in good health and CMV-seropositive.

The gene calls are TRBV2 and TRBJ2-7, with 11 bases lining up with TRBD2. The CDR3 runs 16 residues. V lost 6 bases and J lost 1; bases outside the gene matches: 8. CDR1 is SNHLY, CDR2 FYNNEI, per germline. In DNA form, the CDR3 reads TGTGCCAGCAGGGAATCGGGACTAGCGGTTTCCTACGAGCAGTACTTC. Amino acid sequence: CASRESGLAVSYEQYF.

In its sample, this clone was seen a few times. The V call is TRBV6-1, the J call TRBJ2-7, with D tentatively TRBD1 (5 bases). CDR3 length: 15 residues. Germline assignment: CDR1 MNHNS and CDR2 SASEGT. V lost 5 bases and J lost 6, with 20 bases in between. The CDR3 DNA follows: TGTGCCAGCAGTCAGGGATCGGCTACTCGTTCCGAGCAGTACTTC. As protein: CASSQGSATRSEQYF.

This clone occurred once. This chain links TRBV27 with TRBJ2-6, with TRBD1 as a possible D gene (6 bases). Germline V lookup: CDR1 MNHEY, CDR2 SMNVEV (reference sequence). V lost 6 bases, J lost 0 bases, and 6 bases lay in between. The CDR3 runs to 14 residues. Here the CDR3 reads CASRDSSGANVLTF. The CDR3 DNA follows: TGTGCCAGCAGGGACAGCTCTGGGGCCAACGTCCTGACTTTC.

As concerns this clone: Germline is not matched at one junction end, which may reflect a read error. The CDR3: CSSKGQGQGGEQYF. CDR3 nucleotides: TGTTCCAGCAAAGGGCAAGGACAGGGAGGCGAGCAGTACTTC. The chain has TRBV7-9 and TRBJ2-7; 8 nucleotides align to TRBD1. The CDR3 totals 14 residues. CDR1 is SEHNR and CDR2 is FQNEAQ in the germline V gene (reference sequence).

The V gene is TRBV10-2, the J gene TRBJ1-1, with D perhaps TRBD1 (6 bases). Germline values: CDR1 WSHSY, CDR2 SAAADI. Deletions cut 3 bases from V and 0 bases from J, with 20 bases between. The CDR3 extends over 18 amino acids. CDR3 amino acids: CASSDLTGYPKMNTEAFF. The DNA for the CDR3 is TGCGCCAGCAGTGACCTAACAGGGTATCCCAAAATGAACACTGAAGCTTTCTTT.